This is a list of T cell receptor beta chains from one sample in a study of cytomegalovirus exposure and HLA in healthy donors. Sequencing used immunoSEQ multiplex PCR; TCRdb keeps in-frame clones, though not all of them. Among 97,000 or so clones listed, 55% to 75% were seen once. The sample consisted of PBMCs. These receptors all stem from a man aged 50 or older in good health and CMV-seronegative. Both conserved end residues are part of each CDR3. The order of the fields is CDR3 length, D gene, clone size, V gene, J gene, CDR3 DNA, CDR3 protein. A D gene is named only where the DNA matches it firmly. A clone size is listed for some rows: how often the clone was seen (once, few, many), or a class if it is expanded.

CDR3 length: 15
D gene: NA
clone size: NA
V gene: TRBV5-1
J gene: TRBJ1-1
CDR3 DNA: TGCGCCAGCAGCCCAGAACGTCTTGCGAGGACTGAAGCTTTCTTT
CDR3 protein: CASSPERLARTEAFF

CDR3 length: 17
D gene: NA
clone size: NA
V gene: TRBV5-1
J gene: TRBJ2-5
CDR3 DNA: TGCGCCAGCAGCTTGAGGGGGGGGTTGGGCGCGCAAGAGACCCAGTACTTC
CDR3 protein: CASSLRGGLGAQETQYF

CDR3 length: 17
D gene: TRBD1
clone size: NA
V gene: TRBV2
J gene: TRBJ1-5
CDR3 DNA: TGTGCCAGCAGTGATCTCGGGGGACAGGTCCGCAATCAGCCCCAGCATTTT
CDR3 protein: CASSDLGGQVRNQPQHF

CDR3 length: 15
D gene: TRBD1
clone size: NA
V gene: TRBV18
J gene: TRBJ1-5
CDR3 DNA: TGTGCCAGCTCACCTGATAGGGGGCTGAATCAGCCCCAGCATTTT
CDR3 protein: CASSPDRGLNQPQHF

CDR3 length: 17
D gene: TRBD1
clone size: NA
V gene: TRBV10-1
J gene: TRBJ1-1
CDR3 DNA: TGCGCCAGCAGTCCCGGACAGGGGAAGGCGTTGAACACTGAAGCTTTCTTT
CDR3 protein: CASSPGQGKALNTEAFF

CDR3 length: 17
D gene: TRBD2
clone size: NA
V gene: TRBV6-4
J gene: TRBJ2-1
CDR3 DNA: TGTGCCAGCAGTGAATCCGGACTAGCGGGGGGAAAAAATGAGCAGTTCTTC
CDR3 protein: CASSESGLAGGKNEQFF

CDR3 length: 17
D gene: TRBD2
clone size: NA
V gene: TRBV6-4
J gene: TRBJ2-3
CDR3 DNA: TGTGCCAGCAGAGTAGCGGGGGAGCCATATGCCCCAGATACGCAGTATTTT
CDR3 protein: CASRVAGEPYAPDTQYF

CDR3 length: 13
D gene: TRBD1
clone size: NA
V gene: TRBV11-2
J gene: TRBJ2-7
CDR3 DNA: TGTGCCAGCAGCTCGGGGACAGGGTACGAACAGTACTTC
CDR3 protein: CASSSGTGYEQYF

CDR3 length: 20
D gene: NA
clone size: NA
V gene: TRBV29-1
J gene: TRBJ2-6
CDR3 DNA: TGCAGCGTTGAAGATTGGCCCCCAGGGGCCCGTGGGGTTGGGGCCAACGTCCTGACTTTC
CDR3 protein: CSVEDWPPGARGVGANVLTF

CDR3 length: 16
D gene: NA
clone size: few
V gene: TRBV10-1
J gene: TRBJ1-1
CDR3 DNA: TGCGCCAGCAGTGACCGACAGATAAACGGGAACACTGAAGCTTTCTTT
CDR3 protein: CASSDRQINGNTEAFF

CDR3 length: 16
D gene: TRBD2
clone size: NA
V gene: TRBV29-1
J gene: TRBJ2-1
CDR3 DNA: TGCAGCGTTAATGATGGGAGCGGGGGACCCGACAATGAGCAGTTCTTC
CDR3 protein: CSVNDGSGGPDNEQFF

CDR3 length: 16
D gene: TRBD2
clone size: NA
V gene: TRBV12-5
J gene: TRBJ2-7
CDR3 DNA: TGTGCTAGTGGTTTGGACCGGGGGGACGGAGTGAGAGAGCAGTACTTC
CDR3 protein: CASGLDRGDGVREQYF

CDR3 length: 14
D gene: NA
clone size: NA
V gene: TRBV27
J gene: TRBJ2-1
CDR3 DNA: TGTGCCAGCAGTTTATCTTCCGGGTTGAATGAGCAGTTCTTC
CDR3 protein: CASSLSSGLNEQFF

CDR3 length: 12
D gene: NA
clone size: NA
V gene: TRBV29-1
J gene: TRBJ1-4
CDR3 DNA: TGCAGCGTTGAAGGAGAAAATGAAAAACTGTTTTTT
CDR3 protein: CSVEGENEKLFF

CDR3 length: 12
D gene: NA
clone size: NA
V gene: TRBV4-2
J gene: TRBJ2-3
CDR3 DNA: TGTGCCAGCAGCCAGCAGGGGACCCAGCAGTATTTT
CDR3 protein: CASSQQGTQQYF

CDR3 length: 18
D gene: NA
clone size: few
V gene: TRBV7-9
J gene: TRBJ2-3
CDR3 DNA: TGTGCCAGCAGCTTAGAGCCCTATTGGGGGGGGGCCACAGATACGCAGTATTTT
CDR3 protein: CASSLEPYWGGATDTQYF

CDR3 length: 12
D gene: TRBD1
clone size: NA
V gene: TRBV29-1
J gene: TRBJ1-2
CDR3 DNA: TGCAGCGTTACGGGACAGGGCTATGGCTACACCTTC
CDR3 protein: CSVTGQGYGYTF

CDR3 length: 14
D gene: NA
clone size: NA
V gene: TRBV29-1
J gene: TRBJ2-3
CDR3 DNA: TGCAGCGTCCGCCAGGGTGGGGGCACAGATACGCAGTATTTT
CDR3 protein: CSVRQGGGTDTQYF